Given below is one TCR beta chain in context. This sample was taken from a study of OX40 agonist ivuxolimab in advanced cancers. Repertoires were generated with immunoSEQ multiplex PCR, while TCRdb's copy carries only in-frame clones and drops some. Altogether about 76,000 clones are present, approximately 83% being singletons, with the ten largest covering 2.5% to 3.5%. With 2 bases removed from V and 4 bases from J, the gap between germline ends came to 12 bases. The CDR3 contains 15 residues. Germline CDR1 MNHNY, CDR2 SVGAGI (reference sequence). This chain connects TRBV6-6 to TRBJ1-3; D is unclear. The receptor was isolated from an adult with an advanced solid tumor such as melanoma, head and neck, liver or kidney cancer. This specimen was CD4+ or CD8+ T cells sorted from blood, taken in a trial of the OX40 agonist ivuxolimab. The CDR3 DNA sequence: TGTGCCAGCAGTTACCCTTCTACATACGGAAACACCATATATTTT. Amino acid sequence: CASSYPSTYGNTIYF.